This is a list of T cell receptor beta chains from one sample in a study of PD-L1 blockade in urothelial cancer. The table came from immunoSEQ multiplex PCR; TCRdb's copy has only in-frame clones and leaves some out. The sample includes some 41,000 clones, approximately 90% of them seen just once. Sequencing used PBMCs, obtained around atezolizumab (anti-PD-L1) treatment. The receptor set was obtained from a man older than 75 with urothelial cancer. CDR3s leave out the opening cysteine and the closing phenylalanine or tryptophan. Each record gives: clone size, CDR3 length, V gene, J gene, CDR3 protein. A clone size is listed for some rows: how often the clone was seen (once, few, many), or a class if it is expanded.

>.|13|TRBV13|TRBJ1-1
ASSLEWGGRTEAF
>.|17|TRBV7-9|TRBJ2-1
ASSLARTGGRRSYNEQF
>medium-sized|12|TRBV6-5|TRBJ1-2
ASKSGEKVYGYT
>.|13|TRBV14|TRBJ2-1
ASSQLRSGVGEQF
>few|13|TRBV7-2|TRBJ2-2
ASSVSGSGTGELF
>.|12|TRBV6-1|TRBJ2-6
ASRKGAGANVLT
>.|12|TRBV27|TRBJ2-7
ASSYAGGSYEQY
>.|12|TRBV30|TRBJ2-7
AWRRALSSYEQY
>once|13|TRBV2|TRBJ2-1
ASPEGRGIYNEQF
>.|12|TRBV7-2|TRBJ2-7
ASSLDGQGDEQY
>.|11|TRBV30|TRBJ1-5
AWSDRVGQPQH
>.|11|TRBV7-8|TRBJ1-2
ASSKDRVGGYT
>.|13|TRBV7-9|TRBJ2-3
ASSLRGGRTDTQY
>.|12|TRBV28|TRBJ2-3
ASSLAGPTDTQY
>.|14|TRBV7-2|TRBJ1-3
ASSPYRDRDGNTIY
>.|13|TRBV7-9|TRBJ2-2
ASSLGGIWTGELF
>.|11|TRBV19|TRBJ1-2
ASSIGGTDGYT
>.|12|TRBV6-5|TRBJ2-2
ASSYIRGSGELF
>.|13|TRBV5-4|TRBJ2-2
ASSLGGRMGGELF
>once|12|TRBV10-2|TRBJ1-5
ASSQTNSNQPQH
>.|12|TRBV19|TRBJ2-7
ASSPRTGWYEQY
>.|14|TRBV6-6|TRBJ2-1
ASSFAREGWHNEQF
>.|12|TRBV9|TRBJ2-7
ASSSGLAVYEQY
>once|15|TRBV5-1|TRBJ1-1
ASSSTGVTDSATEAF
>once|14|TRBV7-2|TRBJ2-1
ASSRTSGSSYNEQF
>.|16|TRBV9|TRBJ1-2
ASSVEGAGGAGDYGYT
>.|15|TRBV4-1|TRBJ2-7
ASSQGKGGQSAYEQY
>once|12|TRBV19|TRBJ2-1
ASRPGQSYNEQF
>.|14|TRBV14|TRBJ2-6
ASRSRQGAGANVLT
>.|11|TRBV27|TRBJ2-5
ASSYSPRETQY
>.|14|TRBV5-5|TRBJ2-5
ASSSIAGEFQETQY
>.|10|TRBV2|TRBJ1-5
ASRGAGQPQH
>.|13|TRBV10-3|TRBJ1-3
AISETAGSGNTIY
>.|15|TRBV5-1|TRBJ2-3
ASSLGQGRTSDITQY
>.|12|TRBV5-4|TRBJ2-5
ASSSGRGQETQY